This TCR beta chain was sequenced for a study of T cells in Graves' hyperthyroidism and ophthalmopathy. Study-wide context: Peripheral blood collection took place at initial diagnosis, before any treatment.

Researchers took RNA transcripts and amplified the TCR beta CDR3 regions from them. First-round RT-PCR targeting the TCR CDR3 was performed with the HTBI primer set. TCRdb passed the multiplex PCR reads through MiXCR, listing each CDR3 protein once. The data show around 500,000 distinct CDR3 sequences, roughly 22% seen once. Germline values: CDR1 ENHRY, CDR2 SYGVKD. V dropped 6 bases and J dropped 2; count of bases not matched to a gene: 6. The CDR3 loop spans 14 amino acids. Under 3 months was the duration of disease in ophthalmopathy patients, who also had a Clinical Activity Score of at least 3 and a NOSPECS grade of at least 4. Exclusion of patients followed from uncontrolled infection, other autoimmune disease, pregnancy or lactation. Diagnoses rested on clinical symptoms, serum thyroxine and TRAb, thyroid ultrasound and orbital computed tomography. This clonotype has more than one count but fewer than ten.

The sequencing sample was made of blood. The clonotype originates from a woman in her 70s with Graves' ophthalmopathy. The genes are TRBV10-3 and TRBJ1-2, with TRBD1 matching over 7 bases. The CDR3 sequence: CAISDGQANYGYTF. CDR3 nucleotides: TGTGCCATCAGCGACGGACAGGCAAACTATGGCTACACCTTC.